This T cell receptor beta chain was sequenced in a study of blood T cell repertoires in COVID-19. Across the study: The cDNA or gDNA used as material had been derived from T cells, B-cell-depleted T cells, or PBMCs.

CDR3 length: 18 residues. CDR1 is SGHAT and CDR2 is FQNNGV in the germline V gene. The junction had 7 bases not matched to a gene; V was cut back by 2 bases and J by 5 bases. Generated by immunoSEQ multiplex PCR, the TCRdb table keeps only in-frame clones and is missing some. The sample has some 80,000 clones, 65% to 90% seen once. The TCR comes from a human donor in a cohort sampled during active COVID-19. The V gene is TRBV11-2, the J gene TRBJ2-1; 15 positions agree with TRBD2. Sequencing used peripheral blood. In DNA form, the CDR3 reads TGTGCCAGCAGCTTAAGCACCGGACTAGCGGGAGGGGACAATGAGCAGTTCTTC. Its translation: CASSLSTGLAGGDNEQFF. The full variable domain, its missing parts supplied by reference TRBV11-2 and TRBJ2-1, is EAGVAQSPRYKIIEKRQSVAFWCNPISGHATLYWYQQILGQGPKLLIQFQNNGVVDDSQLPKDRFSAERLKGVDSTLKIQPAKLEDSAVYLCASSLSTGLAGGDNEQFFGPGTRLTVL.